Below are 7 T cell receptor beta chains sequenced from a single sample in a study of T cells in Graves' hyperthyroidism and ophthalmopathy. Researchers took RNA transcripts and amplified the TCR beta CDR3 regions from them. A set of HTBI primers served as the primers for a first-round RT-PCR of the TCR CDR3. Each CDR3 protein is one row after TCRdb ran MiXCR on the multiplex PCR reads. The data hold roughly 580,000 distinct CDR3 sequences, with approximately 14% observed a single time. The specimen was blood. The receptors derive from a woman in her twenties or thirties with Graves' hyperthyroidism that later progressed to Graves' ophthalmopathy.

This clonotype occurred many times. The chain has TRBV5-1 and TRBJ1-1; TRBD1 might be the D (6 bases). Germline V lookup: CDR1 SGHRS, CDR2 YFSETQ. V was pared by 3 bases and J by 1 base, with 10 bases between. The length of the CDR3 is 14 residues. The CDR3 loop is CASSSEQGNTEAFF. DNA of the CDR3: TGCGCCAGCAGCTCGGAACAGGGGAACACTGAAGCTTTCTTT.

This clonotype has ten or more counts. The V and J genes are TRBV19 and TRBJ1-2, with D perhaps TRBD1 (5 bases). The CDR3 runs to 13 residues. From germline, CDR1 is LNHDA and CDR2 SQIVND (reference sequence). V was pared by 5 bases and J by 7 bases, with 14 bases between. CDR3 amino acids: CASSAGQSTGYTF. In DNA form, the CDR3 reads TGTGCCAGTAGTGCGGGGCAAAGTACTGGCTACACCTTC.

Written as DNA, the CDR3 is TGTGCCAGCAGTTTACCCCCCCAGGGGGCGGGCACCGGGGAGCTGTTTTTT. Protein: CASSLPPQGAGTGELFF. This chain joins TRBV28 and TRBJ2-2; TRBD1 aligns across 8 bases. This CDR3 comprises 17 residues. Germline CDR1 is MDHEN and CDR2 is SYDVKM. The V and J ends lost 2 bases and 4 bases, in that order; junction bases with no gene match: 9.

In this sample, this clonotype turned up a few times. The chain employs TRBV9 and TRBJ2-3; 11 nucleotides line up with TRBD2. The J segment lost 6 bases and the V segment lost 2 bases, leaving 23 bases of the junction unmatched. The CDR3 contains 21 residues. Germline CDR1 reads SGDLS; CDR2 reads YYNGEE. The CDR3: CASSVTPTGIAGGPSGDTQYF. The CDR3 coding sequence is TGTGCCAGCAGCGTCACTCCGACGGGGATAGCGGGAGGGCCATCCGGGGATACGCAGTATTTT.

This clonotype appeared a few times. The chain uses TRBV5-1 and TRBJ2-5; D perhaps matches TRBD2 (6 bases). The V end was cut by 7 bases, the J end by 4 bases, with 20 bases between. Germline-derived CDR1 and CDR2 are SGHRS and YFSETQ. CDR3 size: 15 residues. CDR3 nucleotide sequence: TGCGCCAGCCGAACGGGATCGGGAGCTCCAGAGACCCAGTACTTC. Translated, it gives CASRTGSGAPETQYF.

The rearrangement joins TRBV19 to TRBJ1-5, with D perhaps TRBD1 (5 bases). Germline lookup yields CDR1 LNHDA and CDR2 SQIVND (reference sequence). The CDR3 runs 15 residues. V lost 6 bases and J lost 2, with 14 bases in between. The DNA for the CDR3 is TGTGCCAGTAGATCGAACTTGGGGGGCAATCAGCCCCAGCATTTT. Its protein product is CASRSNLGGNQPQHF.

This clonotype has a count of ten or more. The chain has TRBV5-6 and TRBJ2-2; D uncertain. In germline, CDR1 is SGHDT, CDR2 YYEEEE. The CDR3 spans 14 residues. V shed 2 bases and J shed 2 bases, with 7 bases lying between them. The DNA of the CDR3 is TGTGCCAGCAGCTTTCCTCTTAACACCGGGGAGCTGTTTTTT. Its protein is CASSFPLNTGELFF.